This T cell receptor beta chain was observed in a study of CD8 T cells in Susac syndrome. Whole-study findings and limits: A relatively small number of individuals underwent TCR sequencing and HLA analysis.

This clonotype was recorded only once. Its antigen is as yet unknown. RNA in amounts of about 0.5 to 1 ug was reverse transcribed with random hexamers. Across 54 Vbeta and 13 Jbeta, immunoSEQ multiplex PCR amplified TCR beta CDR3. TCRdb processed the immunoSEQ multiplex PCR reads anew with MiXCR; each CDR3 protein has one entry. The sample yields a few hundred thousand distinct CDR3 sequences, about 90% seen once. The germline gives CDR1 LNHDA, CDR2 SQIVND (reference sequence). The CDR3 extends over 15 amino acids. Unmatched junction bases numbered 10, after V lost 5 bases and J lost 4 bases. The TCR comes from a human donor with multiple sclerosis. This chain connects TRBV19 to TRBJ1-2; 7 bases are shared with TRBD1. The sequenced sample consisted of CD8+ T cells from PBMCs. CDR3 coding DNA: TGTGCCAGTAGTGACTACCGGGACAGTGCCTATGGCTACACCTTC. This translates into CASSDYRDSAYGYTF.